This TCR beta chain was profiled in a study of shared clonotypes between healthy human individuals. Study-wide results and limits: Blood was the sole source, and tissue repertoires probably differ. Expectations were that clonotype sharing among donors would be affected by sequencing depth.

Unsorted samples, those not sorted, used approximately 88 million PBMCs for genomic DNA. Germline loops: CDR1 SGHTA, CDR2 FQGNSA. V dropped 4 bases and J dropped 6 bases, with 9 bases sitting between them. This CDR3 is built from 12 residues. Over several immunoSEQ plates, each subset's genomic DNA was distributed in even portions. This table comes from immunoSEQ multiplex PCR, and its TCRdb copy is limited to in-frame clones, with some not included. The sample shows about 480,000 clones, around 74% of them seen only once. For this clone: What it recognizes is unknown.

Material for sequencing was PBMCs. The receptor comes from a woman in her 40s in good health. Some clones in this sample may be carry-over from other donors' samples. The gene calls are TRBV7-2 and TRBJ1-2; no reliable D call. For the CDR3, the DNA is TGTGCCAGCAGCTCCGGCGCGGATGGCTACACCTTC. The encoded protein is CASSSGADGYTF.